The 3 T cell receptor beta chains below were found in one sample sequenced in a study of a mutant IDH1 vaccine in newly diagnosed glioma. The table came from immunoSEQ multiplex PCR; TCRdb's copy has only in-frame clones and leaves some out. The sample has about 40,000 clones; 80% to 85% are singletons. Antigens of these TCRs are unknown. Described time point: week 11, during vaccination. A 20-mer mutant IDH1 peptide at 300 ug was injected subcutaneously with topical imiquimod. Sequencing used PBMCs, obtained from a glioma patient whose treatment included an IDH1 peptide vaccine. The source is a man between 35 and 55 years old with glioma.

The chain is built from TRBV19 and TRBJ2-2; no definite D call. There are 14 residues in the CDR3. The germline V gene has CDR1 LNHDA and CDR2 SQIVND (reference sequence). V shed 6 bases and J shed 0 bases, with 8 bases lying between them. This chain's CDR3 is CASSLGTNTGELFF. The CDR3 DNA sequence: TGTGCCAGTAGCCTTGGAACGAACACCGGGGAGCTGTTTTTT.

The J gene is TRBJ1-1, the V gene TRBV11-1, with a weak D call TRBD1 (6 bases). This CDR3 has 14 amino acids. Deletions cut 3 bases from V and 6 bases from J, with 14 bases between. Germline CDR1 reads SGHAT; CDR2 reads FQDESV (reference sequence). The CDR3 DNA follows: TGTGCCAGCAGCTTTGGACAGACGGGCGCTGAAGCTTTCTTT. Translated: CASSFGQTGAEAFF. Together with reference TRBV11-1 and TRBJ1-1, the CDR3 gives the full variable domain: EAEVAQSPRYKITEKSQAVAFWCDPISGHATLYWYRQILGQGPELLVQFQDESVVDDSQLPKDRFSAERLKGVDSTLKIQPAELGDSAMYLCASSFGQTGAEAFFGQGTRLTVV.

The V gene is TRBV7-9, the J gene TRBJ2-7; tentatively, D is TRBD2 (6 bases). The ends were cut back, 4 bases at V and 0 bases at J, with 13 bases in the middle. Germline V gene sequence: CDR1 SEHNR, CDR2 FQNEAQ (reference sequence). The CDR3 is made up of 15 amino acids. CDR3 sequence reads: CASSSLAPSSYEQYF. The CDR3 DNA reads as TGTGCCAGCAGCTCCCTAGCGCCTAGCTCCTACGAGCAGTACTTC.